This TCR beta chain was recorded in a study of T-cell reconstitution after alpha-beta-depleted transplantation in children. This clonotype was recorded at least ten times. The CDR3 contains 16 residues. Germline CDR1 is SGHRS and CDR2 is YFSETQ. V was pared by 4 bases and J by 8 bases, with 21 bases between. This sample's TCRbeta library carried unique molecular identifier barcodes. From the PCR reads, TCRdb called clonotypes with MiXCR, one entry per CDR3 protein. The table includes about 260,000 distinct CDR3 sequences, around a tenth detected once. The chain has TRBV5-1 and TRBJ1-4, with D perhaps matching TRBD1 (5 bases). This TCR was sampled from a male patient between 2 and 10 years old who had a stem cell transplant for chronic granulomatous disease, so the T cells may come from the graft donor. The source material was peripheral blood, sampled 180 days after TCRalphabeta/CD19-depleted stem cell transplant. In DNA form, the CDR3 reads TGCGCCAGCAGCCCCAACCGGGACGCAAGGAACGAAAAACTGTTTTTT. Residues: CASSPNRDARNEKLFF.